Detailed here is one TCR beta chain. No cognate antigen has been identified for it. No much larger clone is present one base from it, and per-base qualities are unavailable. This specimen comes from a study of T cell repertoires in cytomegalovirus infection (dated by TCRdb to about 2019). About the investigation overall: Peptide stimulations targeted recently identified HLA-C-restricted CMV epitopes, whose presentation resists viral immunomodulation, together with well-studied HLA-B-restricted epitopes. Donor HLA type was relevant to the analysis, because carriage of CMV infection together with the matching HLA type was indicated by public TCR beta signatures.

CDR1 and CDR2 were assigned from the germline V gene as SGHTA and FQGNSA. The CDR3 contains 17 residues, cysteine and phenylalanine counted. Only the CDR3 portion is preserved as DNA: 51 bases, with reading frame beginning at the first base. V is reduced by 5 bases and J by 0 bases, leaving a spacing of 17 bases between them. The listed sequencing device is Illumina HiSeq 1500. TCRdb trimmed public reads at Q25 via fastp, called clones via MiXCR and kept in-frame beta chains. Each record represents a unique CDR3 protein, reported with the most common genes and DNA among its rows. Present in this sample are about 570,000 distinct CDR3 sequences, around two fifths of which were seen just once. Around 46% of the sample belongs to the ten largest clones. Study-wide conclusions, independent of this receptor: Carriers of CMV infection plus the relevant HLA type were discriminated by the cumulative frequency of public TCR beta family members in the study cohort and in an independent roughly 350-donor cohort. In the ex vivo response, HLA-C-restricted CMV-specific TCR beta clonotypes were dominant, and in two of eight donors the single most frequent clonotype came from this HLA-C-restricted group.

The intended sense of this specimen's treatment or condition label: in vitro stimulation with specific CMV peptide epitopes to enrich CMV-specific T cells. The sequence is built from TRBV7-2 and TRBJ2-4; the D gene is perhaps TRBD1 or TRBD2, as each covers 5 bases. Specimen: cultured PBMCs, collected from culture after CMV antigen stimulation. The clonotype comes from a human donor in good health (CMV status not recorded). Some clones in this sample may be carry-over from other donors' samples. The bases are TGTGCCAGCAGCACTTCCGGGGCAGTCCTAGCCAAAAACATTCAGTACTTC. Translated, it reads CASSTSGAVLAKNIQYF.